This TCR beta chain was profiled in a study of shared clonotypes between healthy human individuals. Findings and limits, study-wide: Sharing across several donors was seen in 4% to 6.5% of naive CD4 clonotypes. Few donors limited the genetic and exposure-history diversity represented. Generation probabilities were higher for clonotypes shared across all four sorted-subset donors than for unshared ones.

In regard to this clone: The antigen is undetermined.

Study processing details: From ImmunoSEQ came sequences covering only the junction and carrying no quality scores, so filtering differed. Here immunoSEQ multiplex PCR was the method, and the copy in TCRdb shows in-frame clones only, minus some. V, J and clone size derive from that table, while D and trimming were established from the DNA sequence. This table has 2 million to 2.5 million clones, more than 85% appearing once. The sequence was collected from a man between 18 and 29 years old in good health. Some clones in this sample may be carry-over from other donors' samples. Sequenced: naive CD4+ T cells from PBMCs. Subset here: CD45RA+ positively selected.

The chain's CDR3 is CASSLAGTADQPQHF. CDR3 nucleotide sequence: TGTGCCAGCAGCCTAGCCGGGACAGCTGATCAGCCCCAGCATTTT. This sequence joins TRBV13 and TRBJ1-5; 7 positions agree with TRBD1. The CDR3 loop spans 15 amino acids. Germline V lookup: CDR1 PRHDT, CDR2 FYEKMQ (reference sequence). J lost 5 bases, V lost 5 bases, and 9 bases had no gene match.